This T cell receptor beta chain was captured in a study of blood T cells in healthy people across ages (dated by TCRdb to between 2014 and 2017). Regarding the complete study: In model experiments, template switching captured roughly one uniquely barcoded TCR beta cDNA molecule for every two T cells. The donors were divided into four age groups: young (average about 16 years), middle-aged (approximately 41), aged (approximately 62) and long-lived (roughly 88). Age-related changes in TCR beta repertoire diversity were measured in the study by deep sequencing normalized with unique cDNA molecular identifiers. Two additional independent replicas of 1 million unique cDNA reads from the same blood draw were analyzed for two donors (one aged 18 to 30 and one aged 80 or older). To avoid experimental bias, donors of different ages were randomly spread across the sequencing lanes. What the research found in general, with its limitations: Conclusive comparison of naive and antigen-experienced compartments was prevented by the profiling of bulk unsorted PBMCs. Because the CMV infection status of the donors was unknown, age-related changes in expanded clonotypes may potentially have been confounded. Observed TCR beta diversity per million T cells fell roughly linearly with age, and a significant reduction was already apparent by age around 40. The long-lived group showed more naive CD4+ T cells, fewer expanded clones and increased TCR diversity than the aged group, suggesting age selection. There was a strong correlation between observed TCR beta diversity and the percentage of naive T cells measured by flow cytometry. Estimates of total diversity based on one million sequenced T cells were regarded as lower bounds and as underestimates.

This clonotype was found a few times. Which antigen it targets is not known. Within one base of it there is no much larger clone, and no base qualities were kept. Receptor amplification or capture employed 5' RACE. TCRdb records Illumina HiSeq 2500 as the sequencer. A second about 7 to 12 cycle PCR used a sample-barcoded 5' primer and a J-beta primer mix. A template-switch 5' adaptor carrying 12 random nucleotides introduced a unique molecular identifier onto each TCR beta cDNA molecule. At least 2.5 million CDR3-containing paired-end reads were obtained from each sample. The Mint cDNA synthesis kit, primed by a TRBC-specific oligonucleotide, was used to synthesize first-strand cDNA from all RNA. After uracil-DNA glycosylase treatment, a first 18-cycle PCR used universal primers M1SS and BC2_uni_R on all cDNA. The authors' pipeline ran thus. For normalization, 1 million high-quality reads, each with a distinct molecular identifier, were randomly selected from each sample. Reads with shared molecular identifiers were discarded instead of being binned into consensus sequences. MiTCR, with a Q25 quality threshold and the strictest error-elimination algorithm, was used for CDR3 identification, clonotype clustering and error correction. A nonparametric unseen species model using Euler transformation provided a lower-bound estimate of total TCR beta diversity. The raw public reads went through TCRdb reprocessing: fastp at Q25, MiXCR clone calling, in-frame beta chains kept. Rows with a matching CDR3 protein are joined into one entry that keeps the most common DNA and genes. The V and J calls reflect TCRdb's pipeline rather than the authors' work. This sample comprises about 1.1 million distinct CDR3 sequences, 35% to 45% of them detected only once. The biggest ten clones account for less than 15% of the sample.

The donors were 40 or so Caucasian individuals from Russia, aged roughly 6 to 100 years, who were systemically healthy. About 10 milliliters of peripheral blood were collected from each donor into EDTA-treated Vacutainer tubes. PBMCs were isolated by Ficoll-Paque density-gradient centrifugation, with at least 6 million obtained per sample. Trizol reagent was used to extract total RNA from the PBMCs, yielding at least 5.5 micrograms per sample. For every donor, an aliquot of PBMCs went through flow cytometry to measure the percentages of naive CD45RAhigh/CD27high T cells. This sequence was found in a man aged 18 to 29 in good health. Material for sequencing was blood.

CDR3 loop: CATSAQASNQPQHF. The DNA sequence follows: TGTGCCACCAGTGCCCAGGCGAGCAATCAGCCCCAGCATTTT. The chain links TRBV24-1 with TRBJ1-5, with the D gene call left open. The CDR3 runs 14 amino acids, cysteine and phenylalanine included. CDR3 DNA is the only sequence kept; it has 42 bases, read in frame from the first base. The germline V gene supplies CDR1 KGHDR and CDR2 SFDVKD. V lost 5 bases and J lost 1 base; the stretch between them is 8 bases long.